This TCR beta chain was profiled in a study of T cell changes during pregnancy in multiple sclerosis. The data were produced by immunoSEQ multiplex PCR, yet TCRdb's version contains in-frame clones alone and is incomplete. The sample consists of around 65,000 clones, 70% to 90% of them appearing once. In germline, CDR1 is MNHEY, CDR2 SVGAGI. Trimming stripped 7 bases from V and 2 bases from J, with 18 bases between. The CDR3 totals 15 residues. Material: peripheral blood, obtained in the first trimester of pregnancy. The sequence was collected from a female donor with multiple sclerosis, enrolled in a pregnancy study. The V gene is TRBV6-5, the J gene TRBJ2-7; a possible D gene is TRBD2 (6 bases). The CDR3 coding sequence is TGTGCCAGCACCTCGTCAGGCGGGACGCCCTACGAGCAGTACTTC. Protein product: CASTSSGGTPYEQYF.